Shown below are 10 T cell receptor beta chains from a single sample sequenced in a study of a mutant IDH1 vaccine in newly diagnosed glioma. Assay used: immunoSEQ multiplex PCR; TCRdb lists only in-frame clones, some missing. Among roughly 70,000 clones, approximately 86% were seen once, and the ten largest hold under 3.5%. Described time point: baseline, week 1 (first vaccination visit). The sample's treatment: pre-vaccination baseline after standard-of-care therapy. The sample was PBMCs, taken from a glioma patient treated with radiotherapy, temozolomide or both. Source of these receptors: a man aged 30 to 39 with glioma.

This clone was detected a few times. This chain uses TRBV19 with TRBJ1-2; D not certain. There are 15 residues in the CDR3. Germline loops: CDR1 LNHDA, CDR2 SQIVND (reference sequence). The V gene lost 0 bases and the J gene lost 4 bases, with 12 bases spanning the gap. The CDR3 DNA sequence: TGTGCCAGTAGTATAGATCCAGGAACAGCCTATGGCTACACCTTC. Its translation is CASSIDPGTAYGYTF. The full variable domain, with the rest looked up from reference TRBV19 and TRBJ1-2, is DGGITQSPKYLFRKEGQNVTLSCEQNLNHDAMYWYRQDPGQGLRLIYYSQIVNDFQKGDIAEGYSVSREKKESFPLTVTSAQKNPTAFYLCASSIDPGTAYGYTFGSGTRLTVV.

The chain couples TRBV6-4 to TRBJ1-6; 9 positions agree with TRBD1. V shed 6 bases, J shed 5 bases, and the junction held 2 bases outside the gene matches. This CDR3 is built from 14 residues. CDR1 and CDR2 (germline): MRHNA, SNTAGT. CDR3 DNA sequence: TGTGCCAGCAGCTGGGACAGGGATAATTCACCCCTCCACTTT. Translation: CASSWDRDNSPLHF.

The rearrangement uses TRBV4-1 and TRBJ1-1; weak D call: TRBD1 (6 bases). Germline assignment: CDR1 MGHRA and CDR2 YSYEKL. The V and J ends lost 5 bases and 5 bases respectively, with 12 bases between them. The CDR3 has 13 amino acids. The CDR3 here is CASSYDRNTEAFF. The DNA for the CDR3 is TGCGCCAGCAGCTACGACAGGAATACTGAAGCTTTCTTT.

The rearrangement links TRBV4-1 to TRBJ2-2, with 7 nucleotides matching TRBD1. Germline V gives CDR1 MGHRA, CDR2 YSYEKL. J was trimmed by 4 bases and V by 1 base; bases with no gene match: 3. This CDR3 has 15 amino acids. The CDR3 here is CASSQGQGPTGELFF. As DNA, the CDR3 is TGCGCCAGCAGCCAAGGACAGGGTCCCACCGGGGAGCTGTTTTTT.

This clone came up once. The chain recombines TRBV5-6 with TRBJ1-5; no firm D call. The CDR3 is made up of 14 amino acids. The V and J ends lost 4 bases and 3 bases respectively, with 11 bases between them. Looked up from germline, CDR1 is SGHDT and CDR2 is YYEEEE. CDR3 nucleotide sequence: TGTGCCAGCAGCCCTCGCCTGGACAATCAGCCCCAGCATTTT. Encoded protein: CASSPRLDNQPQHF.

This clone appeared a few times. The chain couples TRBV2 to TRBJ1-6, with 7 bases that match TRBD1. This CDR3 has 16 residues. V dropped 6 bases and J dropped 0; count of bases not matched to a gene: 5. Germline CDR1 SNHLY, CDR2 FYNNEI. The DNA of the CDR3 is TGTGCCAGCAGGGGACAGTCAAGCTCCTATAATTCACCCCTCCACTTT. Its protein is CASRGQSSSYNSPLHF.

This chain connects TRBV7-2 to TRBJ2-1; D call uncertain. With 1 base removed from V and 9 bases from J, the gap between germline ends came to 13 bases. Germline V gives CDR1 SGHTA, CDR2 FQGNSA. There are 14 residues in the CDR3. The CDR3 spells CASSLDFGRGEQFF. CDR3 DNA sequence: TGTGCCAGCAGCTTAGATTTTGGGCGTGGTGAGCAGTTCTTC.

A note on this clone: This same CDR3 is encoded by further DNA sequences in the sample. V gene TRBV30 combines with J gene TRBJ1-1; a possible D gene is TRBD1 (5 bases). The CDR3 is 13 amino acids. Trimming left V 3 bases short and J 2 bases short, with 10 bases between. Germline-derived CDR1 and CDR2 are GTSNPN and SVGIG (reference sequence). CDR3: CAWRKDSNTEAFF. In DNA, the CDR3 is TGTGCCTGGAGAAAAGACAGCAACACTGAAGCTTTCTTT.

This clone was observed a handful of times. This rearrangement joins TRBV7-2 to TRBJ1-1, with 9 bases that match TRBD1. V lost 5 bases, J lost 7 bases, and 5 bases stayed unmatched. This CDR3 region has 13 residues. In germline, CDR1 is SGHTA, CDR2 FQGNSA. The CDR3 is CASSAGQGFEAFF. The CDR3 DNA is TGTGCCAGCAGCGCAGGACAGGGGTTTGAAGCTTTCTTT.

The genes are TRBV19 and TRBJ2-3, with TRBD2 identical over 9 bases. Trimming at V came to 10 bases and at J to 0 bases, leaving 14 bases not matched to a gene. Germline CDR1 and CDR2: LNHDA and SQIVND (reference sequence). The CDR3 is made up of 17 amino acids. CDR3: CATHAGGGRSSTDTQYF. The CDR3 coding sequence is TGTGCCACCCACGCGGGGGGGGGCCGTTCTAGCACAGATACGCAGTATTTT.